These 28 T cell receptor beta chains were all obtained from the same sample, sequenced in a study of T-cell memory formation after mild COVID-19 listed by TCRdb under 2021. The library was obtained by 5' RACE. TCRdb shows the sequencer as Illumina NovaSeq 6000. TCRdb reprocessed the public reads (quality trimming at Q25 with fastp, clone calling with MiXCR) and kept in-frame beta chains. When rows share a CDR3 protein, they turn into one entry using the most common DNA and genes. The sample includes around 180,000 distinct CDR3 sequences, with approximately 17% observed a single time. 3% to 4.5% of the sample is held by the ten biggest clonotypes. Input material: PBMCs or a T cell subset sorted from them (not recorded which). Source of these receptors: a man between 18 and 35 years old who had mild COVID-19 (a few samples of this study predate the infection). The sample titles of this study are shuffled in the database, so cell type and time point are left out; the donor was told from shared clones.

This chain connects TRBV12-3 or TRBV12-4 to TRBJ2-3; D may be TRBD2 (5 bases). This CDR3 comprises 15 residues. V lost 5 bases and J 1 base, leaving 13 bases between the germline ends. The CDR3 reads CASSLRGSRTDTQYF. Here the CDR3 DNA reads TGTGCCAGCAGTCTCCGGGGTAGTCGCACAGATACGCAGTATTTT.

The sample holds one count of this clonotype. Compared with germline, one end of the junction differs, possibly owing to a read error. The chain couples TRBV7-2 to TRBJ2-3; 8 bases align to TRBD1. The CDR3 has 14 amino acids. Germline CDR1 is SGHTA and CDR2 is FQGNSA. The chain's CDR3 is CASGLDRGTDTQYF. The CDR3 DNA follows: TGTGCCAGCGGACTCGACAGGGGCACAGATACACAGTATTTT.

The V and J genes are TRBV5-1 and TRBJ1-5, with D possibly TRBD1 on 6 matching bases. With 4 bases removed from V and 4 bases from J, the gap between germline ends came to 9 bases. Germline loops: CDR1 SGHRS, CDR2 YFSETQ. CDR3 length: 13 residues. The CDR3 coding sequence is TGCGCCAGCAGCGTCGACAGGAATCAGCCCCAGCATTTT. Its protein product is CASSVDRNQPQHF.

The V call is TRBV20-1, the J call TRBJ2-3; D uncertain. Looked up from germline, CDR1 is DFQATT and CDR2 is SNEGSKA (reference sequence). The length of the CDR3 is 11 residues. Trimming left V 6 bases short and J 7 bases short, with 11 bases between. This CDR3 reads CSASRVNTQYF. The CDR3 nucleotides read TGCAGTGCAAGTAGGGTAAATACGCAGTATTTT.

This clonotype was counted at least ten times. The chain combines TRBV5-6 with TRBJ2-3; D is undetermined. CDR1 is SGHDT and CDR2 is YYEEEE in the germline V gene. CDR3 length: 14 residues. Trimming took off 0 bases at V and 0 bases at J, with 5 bases between the two ends. Here the CDR3 reads CASSLVVSTDTQYF. CDR3 in DNA: TGTGCCAGCAGCTTGGTAGTGAGCACAGATACGCAGTATTTT.

The chain is built from TRBV4-2 and TRBJ2-7; a possible D gene is TRBD1 (5 bases). The V gene lost 0 bases and the J gene lost 7 bases, with 13 bases spanning the gap. Looked up from germline, CDR1 is LGHNA and CDR2 is YNFKEQ. This CDR3 is built from 14 residues. The CDR3 loop reads CASSQDSRAGEQYF. DNA of the CDR3: TGTGCCAGCAGCCAAGATAGCAGGGCAGGGGAGCAGTACTTC.

This chain joins TRBV28 and TRBJ1-5; no reliable D call. V was clipped by 5 bases and J by 0 bases, with 11 bases between them. Germline-derived CDR1 and CDR2 are MDHEN and SYDVKM. The CDR3 is 15 amino acids. The CDR3 sequence: CASSSSQTSNQPQHF. In nucleotides, the CDR3 is TGTGCCAGCAGTAGTTCCCAGACTAGCAATCAGCCCCAGCATTTT.

This clonotype was detected ten times or more. The rearrangement uses TRBV10-3 and TRBJ2-7, with 8 bases matching TRBD1. Trimming cost V 3 bases and J 5 bases; bases outside gene matches: 6. CDR3 size: 14 residues. Germline-derived CDR1 and CDR2 are ENHRY and SYGVKD. The CDR3 nucleotides read TGTGCCATCAGTGACAGGCCAGGGGGCGACGAGCAGTACGTC. It is translated as CAISDRPGGDEQYV.

V and J are TRBV3-1 and TRBJ2-7; TRBD1 matches 9 bases. The V and J ends lost 4 bases and 4 bases, in that order; junction bases with no gene match: 11. Germline V gene lookup returns CDR1 LGHDT and CDR2 YNNKEL (reference sequence). The CDR3 spans 16 residues. The CDR3 protein is CASSLTGGSYTYEQYF. DNA of the CDR3: TGTGCCAGCAGCCTAACAGGGGGCAGTTACACTTACGAGCAGTACTTC.

There are many counts of this clonotype. CDR3 sequence: CSVVRSGAGETQYF. The CDR3, as DNA: TGCAGCGTTGTGCGTTCCGGGGCGGGAGAGACCCAGTACTTC. V is TRBV29-1 and J is TRBJ2-5, with D perhaps assigned TRBD1 or TRBD2 (5 bases each). Trimming took off 4 bases at V and 4 bases at J, with 16 bases between the two ends. Germline-derived CDR1 and CDR2 are SQVTM and ANQGSEA. The CDR3 runs 14 residues.

V is TRBV18 and J is TRBJ2-1, with 8 nucleotides matching TRBD1. The CDR3 covers 16 residues. J was trimmed by 0 bases and V by 1 base; bases with no gene match: 2. Germline V gene lookup returns CDR1 KGHSH and CDR2 LQKENI. The CDR3, as DNA: TGTGCCAGCTCACCACTGGGGACAGGCTCCTACAATGAGCAGTTCTTC. The encoded protein is CASSPLGTGSYNEQFF.

This clonotype showed up many times. The chain joins TRBV7-2 to TRBJ2-4; possibly TRBD2 for D (7 bases). From germline, CDR1 is SGHTA and CDR2 FQGNSA. This CDR3 comprises 16 residues. V lost 5 bases, J lost 3 bases, and 17 bases lay in between. The CDR3 is CASSHHTGRDKNIQYF. In DNA, the CDR3 is TGTGCCAGCAGCCATCATACAGGGAGGGACAAAAACATTCAGTACTTC. Variable domain in full (rest from reference TRBV7-2 and TRBJ2-4): GAGVSQSPSNKVTEKGKDVELRCDPISGHTALYWYRQSLGQGLEFLIYFQGNSAPDKSGLPSDRFSAERTGGSVSTLTIQRTQQEDSAVYLCASSHHTGRDKNIQYFGAGTRLSVL.

This clonotype has a handful of counts. The rearrangement joins TRBV4-3 to TRBJ2-5; D unclear. This CDR3 comprises 14 residues. V shed 1 base and J shed 4 bases, with 10 bases lying between them. Germline CDR1 and CDR2: LGHNA and YSLEER. The CDR3 region has the DNA TGCGCCAGCAGCCAAGGGGTAGATCGAGAGACCCAGTACTTC. Its translation is CASSQGVDRETQYF.

This sequence joins TRBV5-1 and TRBJ1-5; D is unclear. Deletions cut 1 base from V and 0 bases from J, with 8 bases between. CDR1 is SGHRS and CDR2 is YFSETQ in the germline V gene. This CDR3 has 15 residues. In nucleotides, the CDR3 is TGCGCCAGCAGCTTGAGTCCCTCTAGCAATCAGCCCCAGCATTTT. Encoded protein: CASSLSPSSNQPQHF.

The chain combines TRBV20-1 with TRBJ2-2; D possibly corresponds to TRBD2 (6 bases). Trimming stripped 3 bases from V and 0 bases from J, with 11 bases between. CDR1 is DFQATT, CDR2 SNEGSKA, per germline (reference sequence). The CDR3 consists of 15 residues. The CDR3 protein is CSASPRGTNTGELFF. CDR3 DNA: TGCAGTGCTAGCCCCCGGGGGACGAACACCGGGGAGCTGTTTTTT.

This clonotype was found a few times. The chain links TRBV10-3 to TRBJ2-2, with D perhaps assigned TRBD1 or TRBD2 (6 bases each). Deletions cut 10 bases from V and 0 bases from J, with 15 bases between. Germline CDR1 reads ENHRY; CDR2 reads SYGVKD. This CDR3 region has 15 residues. CDR3 sequence reads: CATAPRGPNTGELFF. DNA for the CDR3: TGTGCCACCGCCCCCCGGGGGCCGAACACCGGGGAGCTGTTTTTT.

This clonotype was seen a few times. The genes are TRBV20-1 and TRBJ1-2, with 7 nucleotides matching TRBD1. Germline V gene lookup returns CDR1 DFQATT and CDR2 SNEGSKA (reference sequence). The CDR3 is 14 residues long. With 5 bases clipped from V and 6 bases from J, the junction kept 12 bases outside the gene matches. In DNA, the CDR3 is TGCAGTGCTCCCCCAGGGGGTGAGGGGAATGGCTACACCTTC. It yields the protein CSAPPGGEGNGYTF.

The genes are TRBV7-2 and TRBJ2-1; a weak D match, TRBD1 (5 bases). The germline V gene encodes CDR1 SGHTA and CDR2 FQGNSA. The CDR3 extends over 12 amino acids. V shed 5 bases and J shed 11 bases, with 13 bases lying between them. CDR3 coding DNA: TGTGCCAGCAGCCAAGCCCGGACAAAGCAGTTCTTC. Residues: CASSQARTKQFF.

The rearrangement uses TRBV11-2 and TRBJ2-5; 8 nucleotides line up with TRBD2. The CDR3 spans 15 residues. Germline trimming cut 5 bases from V and 2 bases from J; bases unmatched to any gene: 7. Looked up from germline, CDR1 is SGHAT and CDR2 is FQNNGV. Here the CDR3 reads CASSPLGGVQETQYF. The CDR3, as DNA: TGTGCCAGCAGCCCCCTCGGGGGGGTTCAAGAGACCCAGTACTTC.

The rearrangement joins TRBV7-2 to TRBJ2-6; possible D gene TRBD1, 6 bases. The CDR3 length is 15 residues. Germline CDR1 is SGHTA and CDR2 is FQGNSA. V was pared by 5 bases and J by 2 bases, with 10 bases between. DNA for the CDR3: TGTGCCAGCAGCCCTAGACAGGCTGGGGCCAACGTCCTGACTTTC. Protein sequence: CASSPRQAGANVLTF.

V and J are TRBV7-2 and TRBJ2-5; 8 nucleotides line up with TRBD2. The germline CDR1 and CDR2 sequences are SGHTA and FQGNSA. This CDR3 region has 16 residues. Germline trimming cut 6 bases from V and 10 bases from J; bases unmatched to any gene: 19. This CDR3 is CASSQVAMRGAGVQYF. The CDR3 coding sequence is TGTGCCAGCAGTCAAGTGGCTATGCGGGGGGCTGGGGTCCAGTACTTC.

The rearrangement uses TRBV5-4 and TRBJ2-5, with D tentatively TRBD2 (5 bases). Germline lookup yields CDR1 SGHNT and CDR2 YYREEE (reference sequence). The V end was cut by 0 bases, the J end by 2 bases, with 11 bases between. This CDR3 is 15 amino acids long. CDR3 region: CASSLGGSRQETQYF. CDR3 DNA sequence: TGTGCCAGCAGCTTGGGCGGGTCCCGGCAAGAGACCCAGTACTTC.

This clonotype occurred many times. The rearrangement uses TRBV6-2 or TRBV6-3 and TRBJ2-5; D is ambiguous. CDR1 is MNHEY, CDR2 SVGEGT, per germline. V was cut by 2 bases and J by 3 bases, with 13 bases left in between. The CDR3 contains 15 residues. The CDR3 sequence is CASSYGVWQKETQYF. In DNA form, the CDR3 reads TGTGCCAGCAGTTACGGGGTTTGGCAGAAAGAGACCCAGTACTTC.

The V and J genes are TRBV5-1 and TRBJ1-2, with 8 bases lining up with TRBD1. Losses at the gene ends were 4 bases for V and 3 bases for J; bases not matched to a gene: 11. Germline V gene lookup returns CDR1 SGHRS and CDR2 YFSETQ. The length of the CDR3 is 16 residues. The CDR3 loop is CASSLRTGKGDYGYTF. The CDR3 DNA follows: TGCGCCAGCAGCCTTCGGACAGGGAAGGGAGACTATGGCTACACCTTC.

This clonotype was counted between two and nine times. This chain joins TRBV10-3 and TRBJ2-2; 8 bases fit TRBD1. Per germline, CDR1 ENHRY and CDR2 SYGVKD. CDR3 length: 16 residues. The J segment lost 3 bases and the V segment lost 6 bases, leaving 9 bases of the junction unmatched. The CDR3 nucleotides read TGTGCCATCAGCCCCCTGACAGGGGCCTACACCGGGGAGCTGTTTTTT. Protein sequence: CAISPLTGAYTGELFF.

The rearrangement joins TRBV28 to TRBJ2-7; 8 bases align to TRBD1. The junction had 10 bases not matched to a gene; V was cut back by 6 bases and J by 6 bases. Germline V gives CDR1 MDHEN, CDR2 SYDVKM. The CDR3 has 14 residues. CDR3 loop: CASSRGTGGREQYV. The CDR3 DNA follows: TGTGCCAGCAGCCGAGGGACAGGTGGGCGCGAGCAGTACGTC.

This clonotype was recorded a few times. The V call is TRBV7-2, the J call TRBJ1-2, with 7 nucleotides matching TRBD1. The CDR3 has 13 residues. With V trimmed by 4 bases and J by 2 bases, 1 base remained unmatched. The germline V gene encodes CDR1 SGHTA and CDR2 FQGNSA. CDR3 sequence reads: CASSWDRNYGYTF. The CDR3, as DNA: TGTGCCAGCAGCTGGGACAGAAACTATGGCTACACCTTC.

The chain employs TRBV12-3 or TRBV12-4 and TRBJ2-1, with D uncertain. V was shortened by 1 base and J by 0 bases, with 4 bases between the two germline ends. The length of the CDR3 is 14 residues. As DNA, the CDR3 is TGTGCCAGCAGTTTAGGTTTCTCCTACAATGAGCAGTTCTTC. Encoded protein: CASSLGFSYNEQFF.